This T cell receptor (beta chain) originates from a study of OX40 agonist ivuxolimab in advanced cancers. Study at large: Patients treated during dose escalation were battling hepatocellular carcinoma, melanoma, renal cell or head and neck cancer. Partial responses were recorded for three patients, including one with hepatocellular carcinoma and two with cutaneous melanoma. Under the entry rules, prior anti-PD-1, anti-PD-L1 or anti-CTLA-4 therapy was allowed, and 35% to 40% had some.

The CDR3 consists of 18 residues. Germline V gene data show CDR1 as SGHNT and CDR2 as YYREEE (reference sequence). The germline V and J ends were trimmed by 0 bases and 0 bases, with 19 bases remaining between them. Libraries were prepared by immunoSEQ multiplex PCR; TCRdb keeps only in-frame clonotypes and omits some of them. The sample lists about 98,000 clones, about 92% occurring once. The receptor's source is an adult with an advanced solid tumor such as melanoma, head and neck, liver or kidney cancer. The V call is TRBV5-4, the J call TRBJ2-7, with D maybe TRBD1 (6 bases). This sample comprised CD4+ or CD8+ T cells sorted from blood, obtained in a trial of the OX40 agonist ivuxolimab. CDR3 nucleotides: TGTGCCAGCAGCTTGGGACAGTTGCCCTGGGGGCTCTCCTACGAGCAGTACTTC. Its translation: CASSLGQLPWGLSYEQYF.